The 27 T cell receptor beta chains listed next were all sequenced from one sample in a study of OX40 agonist ivuxolimab in advanced cancers. The protocol was immunoSEQ multiplex PCR, while the TCRdb copy is restricted to in-frame clones and leaves out a portion. The table records 40,000 to 55,000 clones, 75% to 90% of them present only once. This sample comprised CD4+ or CD8+ T cells sorted from blood, obtained in a trial of the OX40 agonist ivuxolimab. These receptors all stem from an adult with an advanced solid tumor such as melanoma, head and neck, liver or kidney cancer.

V is TRBV5-1 and J is TRBJ2-3; 13 bases line up with TRBD2. Per germline, CDR1 SGHRS and CDR2 YFSETQ. J was trimmed by 4 bases and V by 3 bases; bases with no gene match: 5. The CDR3 totals 16 residues. CDR3 protein: CASSWGTSGTSDTQYF. DNA for the CDR3: TGCGCCAGCAGCTGGGGGACTAGCGGGACCTCAGATACGCAGTATTTT.

This clone has just a few counts. This chain joins TRBV7-2 and TRBJ1-1; D not certain. V lost 1 base and J 3 bases, leaving 12 bases between the germline ends. The CDR3 runs 15 residues. Germline CDR1 is SGHTA and CDR2 is FQGNSA. DNA of the CDR3: TGTGCCAGCAGCTTAGTTCCGGGATGGGACACTGAAGCTTTCTTT. Its protein product is CASSLVPGWDTEAFF.

This clone was seen only once. The genes are TRBV6-6 and TRBJ1-5; a weak D match, TRBD1 (5 bases). This CDR3 has 16 amino acids. Germline V gene data show CDR1 as MNHNY and CDR2 as SVGAGI (reference sequence). V lost 3 bases and J 4 bases, leaving 16 bases between the germline ends. CDR3 DNA: TGTGCCAGCAGTTATCAGGGCGACCGACCAAATCAGCCCCAGCATTTT. This translates into CASSYQGDRPNQPQHF.

This clone turned up a few times. This chain joins TRBV9 and TRBJ2-3, with a weak D call TRBD1 (7 bases). V was shortened by 4 bases and J by 1 base, with 16 bases between the two germline ends. This CDR3 has 16 amino acids. Germline V gives CDR1 SGDLS, CDR2 YYNGEE. CDR3 DNA sequence: TGTGCCAGCAGCCCCGGGGGAACAGGGGGCACAGATACGCAGTATTTT. Amino acid sequence: CASSPGGTGGTDTQYF. Full variable domain (missing parts from reference TRBV9 and TRBJ2-3): DSGVTQTPKHLITATGQRVTLRCSPRSGDLSVYWYQQSLDQGLQFLIQYYNGEERAKGNILERFSAQQFPDLHSELNLSSLELGDSALYFCASSPGGTGGTDTQYFGPGTRLTVL.

The gene calls are TRBV29-1 and TRBJ1-3; D gene unclear. Germline CDR1 and CDR2: SQVTM and ANQGSEA. The CDR3 is 15 residues long. The V end lost 0 bases, the J end lost 9 bases, and 18 bases lay between the germline ends. CDR3 protein: CSVEDLRRVESTIYF. CDR3 DNA: TGCAGCGTTGAAGATCTTCGAAGGGTGGAAAGCACCATATATTTT.

The J gene is TRBJ2-7, the V gene TRBV27; TRBD2 is a possible D gene (5 bases). The CDR3 runs 14 residues. The V end was cut by 6 bases, the J end by 3 bases, with 15 bases between. The germline V gene encodes CDR1 MNHEY and CDR2 SMNVEV (reference sequence). The CDR3 spells CASRSGGADYEQYF. The CDR3, as DNA: TGTGCCAGCAGGTCCGGAGGAGCGGACTACGAGCAGTACTTC.

The rearrangement uses TRBV2 and TRBJ1-4; D not certain. This CDR3 is built from 14 residues. Germline values: CDR1 SNHLY, CDR2 FYNNEI. The V gene lost 2 bases and the J gene lost 8 bases, with 12 bases spanning the gap. The CDR3 loop is CASSERGIGEKLFF. The CDR3 nucleotides are TGTGCCAGCAGTGAACGGGGTATTGGAGAAAAACTGTTTTTT. The full variable domain, with the rest looked up from reference TRBV2 and TRBJ1-4, is EPEVTQTPSHQVTQMGQEVILRCVPISNHLYFYWYRQILGQKVEFLVSFYNNEISEKSEIFDDQFSVERPDGSNFTLKIRSTKLEDSAMYFCASSERGIGEKLFFGSGTQLSVL.

The rearrangement links TRBV11-1 to TRBJ2-3; either TRBD1 or TRBD2 may fit D (5 bases each). Trimming left V 0 bases short and J 0 bases short, with 10 bases between. The CDR3 sequence is 16 residues long. CDR1 SGHAT and CDR2 FQDESV come from the germline V gene (reference sequence). The CDR3 loop is CASSLAGTLSTDTQYF. The DNA of the CDR3 is TGTGCCAGCAGCTTAGCAGGGACGTTAAGCACAGATACGCAGTATTTT.

This chain joins TRBV7-8 and TRBJ2-7; 10 bases match TRBD2. This CDR3 region has 17 residues. Germline V gene sequence: CDR1 SGHVS, CDR2 FQNEAQ. J lost 4 bases, V lost 5 bases, and 14 bases had no gene match. CDR3 sequence (DNA): TGTGCCAGCAGCACCCAGGCCACTAGCGGGAACTTTTACGAGCAGTACTTC. Translation gives CASSTQATSGNFYEQYF.

The rearrangement links TRBV5-1 to TRBJ2-2, with D possibly being TRBD1 or TRBD2 (6 bases each). CDR1 SGHRS and CDR2 YFSETQ come from the germline V gene. The CDR3 covers 14 residues. V was pared by 4 bases and J by 11 bases, with 18 bases between. The CDR3 loop reads CASSASNGGTELFF. CDR3 bases: TGCGCCAGCAGCGCATCAAATGGGGGGACAGAGCTGTTTTTT.

The chain combines TRBV27 with TRBJ2-7; D gene unclear. Trimming pared 3 bases from V and 0 bases from J, leaving 9 bases between. Germline CDR1 reads MNHEY; CDR2 reads SMNVEV (reference sequence). The CDR3 contains 14 residues. CDR3 in DNA: TGTGCCAGCAGTTTCTCGACGCTCTCCTACGAGCAGTACTTC. Protein: CASSFSTLSYEQYF.

V usage is TRBV6-1 and J usage is TRBJ1-2, with 7 bases matching TRBD1. V shed 6 bases, J shed 3 bases, and the junction held 7 bases outside the gene matches. This CDR3 is built from 14 residues. CDR1 is MNHNS, CDR2 SASEGT, per germline. The CDR3 reads CASRANRGDYGYTF. The CDR3 nucleotides are TGTGCCAGCAGAGCCAACAGGGGCGACTATGGCTACACCTTC.

Only one count was recorded for this clone. The rearrangement joins TRBV28 to TRBJ2-2; TRBD2 might be the D (6 bases). Germline V gives CDR1 MDHEN, CDR2 SYDVKM. The CDR3 covers 17 residues. Trimming removed 3 bases from V and 0 bases from J, with 14 bases in between. CDR3 nucleotides: TGTGCCAGCAGTTTCCTCCGGGACTGGGCGAACACCGGGGAGCTGTTTTTT. Translated, it gives CASSFLRDWANTGELFF.

The chain recombines TRBV10-3 with TRBJ2-5; possible D gene TRBD1, 5 bases. The germline V gene has CDR1 ENHRY and CDR2 SYGVKD. This CDR3 contains 13 residues. V gave up 6 bases and J gave up 1 base, with 9 bases separating them. The CDR3 nucleotides are TGTGCCATCAGGGACACCAGCCAAGAGACCCAGTACTTC. Amino acid sequence: CAIRDTSQETQYF.

V and J are TRBV28 and TRBJ2-4; the D call may be TRBD1 or TRBD2 (6 bases each). This CDR3 spans 16 amino acids. Trimming removed 6 bases from V and 12 bases from J, with 27 bases in between. Looked up from germline, CDR1 is MDHEN and CDR2 is SYDVKM. DNA for the CDR3: TGTGCCAGCAGCCGTTACTTCCCCGGGGGACAAGGGGGTCAGTACTTC. Its translation is CASSRYFPGGQGGQYF.

The gene calls are TRBV5-6 and TRBJ2-7; no firm D call. Trimming removed 2 bases at V and 6 bases at J, with 6 bases between. Germline V gene lookup returns CDR1 SGHDT and CDR2 YYEEEE. The CDR3 runs 11 residues. The CDR3 DNA sequence: TGTGCCAGCAGCTTAGGGCCCGAGCAGTACTTC. This encodes CASSLGPEQYF.

The chain is built from TRBV5-1 and TRBJ2-3, with D perhaps matching TRBD2 (6 bases). The CDR3 runs to 13 residues. Germline V CDR1 and CDR2: SGHRS, YFSETQ. V lost 4 bases and J 2 bases, leaving 8 bases between the germline ends. CDR3: CASSPGDTDTQYF. The CDR3 coding sequence is TGCGCCAGCAGCCCGGGGGACACAGATACGCAGTATTTT. Complete variable domain (other parts from reference TRBV5-1 and TRBJ2-3): KAGVTQTPRYLIKTRGQQVTLSCSPISGHRSVSWYQQTPGQGLQFLFEYFSETQRNKGNFPGRFSGRQFSNSRSEMNVSTLELGDSALYLCASSPGDTDTQYFGPGTRLTVL.

There are a few counts of this clone. The chain has TRBV18 and TRBJ1-2; 7 nucleotides match TRBD1. Germline CDR1 is KGHSH and CDR2 is LQKENI. Germline trimming cut 3 bases from V and 8 bases from J; bases unmatched to any gene: 9. CDR3 length equals 14 residues. This CDR3 is CASSPGEGARGYTF. CDR3 nucleotides: TGTGCCAGCTCACCTGGGGAGGGGGCGAGAGGCTACACCTTC.

The rearrangement uses TRBV6-5 and TRBJ1-4, with 8 bases that match TRBD1. J gave up 6 bases and V 5 bases, and 8 bases lay outside the gene matches. CDR1 and CDR2 (germline): MNHEY, SVGAGI. This CDR3 is built from 15 residues. CDR3 residues: CASSRSTGGDEKLFF. The CDR3 DNA sequence: TGTGCCAGCAGTCGTTCAACAGGGGGGGATGAAAAACTGTTTTTT.

The chain couples TRBV27 to TRBJ2-7, with 7 nucleotides matching TRBD1. The V segment lost 5 bases and the J segment 6 bases; nucleotides outside the gene matches: 13. The germline CDR1 and CDR2 sequences are MNHEY and SMNVEV (reference sequence). The CDR3 length is 15 residues. The CDR3 bases are TGTGCCAGCAGTCTAACAGGGGCTCCGAGGGCCGAGCAGTACTTC. Protein: CASSLTGAPRAEQYF.

The V call is TRBV6-5, the J call TRBJ2-2; D gene ambiguous. The V gene's germline CDR1 is MNHEY and CDR2 SVGAGI. CDR3 size: 10 residues. Trimming stripped 5 bases from V and 8 bases from J, with 3 bases between. CDR3 sequence reads: CASSGGELFF. The CDR3 DNA reads as TGTGCCAGCAGTGGAGGGGAGCTGTTTTTT.

The V and J genes are TRBV11-2 and TRBJ2-1, with TRBD2 matching over 12 bases. The germline CDR1 and CDR2 sequences are SGHAT and FQNNGV. Germline trimming cut 5 bases from V and 9 bases from J; bases unmatched to any gene: 14. The CDR3 is 17 residues long. CDR3 loop: CASSPGTASGRVGEQFF. The CDR3 nucleotides are TGTGCCAGCAGCCCCGGGACGGCTAGCGGGAGGGTCGGTGAGCAGTTCTTC.

The CDR3: CASSLVFTGGELFF. In nucleotides, the CDR3 is TGTGCCAGCAGTTTAGTCTTCACAGGAGGGGAGCTGTTTTTT. V usage is TRBV28 and J usage is TRBJ2-2, with TRBD1 as a possible D gene (5 bases). CDR1 is MDHEN and CDR2 is SYDVKM in the germline V gene. With 2 bases removed from V and 8 bases from J, the gap between germline ends came to 12 bases. This CDR3 has 14 amino acids.

The rearrangement uses TRBV7-2 and TRBJ2-7, with 11 bases matching TRBD2. The CDR3 covers 14 residues. With V trimmed by 2 bases and J by 6 bases, 3 bases remained unmatched. Germline lookup yields CDR1 SGHTA and CDR2 FQGNSA. As DNA, the CDR3 is TGTGCCAGCAGCTTATCCGGACTAGCGGGCGAGCAGTACTTC. Translated, it gives CASSLSGLAGEQYF. The whole variable domain, filled in from reference TRBV7-2 and TRBJ2-7, reads GAGVSQSPSNKVTEKGKDVELRCDPISGHTALYWYRQSLGQGLEFLIYFQGNSAPDKSGLPSDRFSAERTGGSVSTLTIQRTQQEDSAVYLCASSLSGLAGEQYFGPGTRLTVT.

CDR3: CASSLTNSRGYSYEQYF. CDR3 DNA: TGTGCCAGCAGCTTAACCAACTCCAGGGGCTACTCCTACGAGCAGTACTTC. The V call is TRBV11-2, the J call TRBJ2-7; the D gene is possibly TRBD1 (6 bases). Between the trimmed V and J ends, which lost 2 bases and 0 bases, there was a span of 17 bases. The V gene's germline CDR1 is SGHAT and CDR2 FQNNGV. The CDR3 is 17 residues long.

The chain has TRBV29-1 and TRBJ2-5, with 7 bases that match TRBD2. V lost 4 bases and J lost 5; bases outside the gene matches: 4. The length of the CDR3 is 12 residues. The germline CDR1 and CDR2 sequences are SQVTM and ANQGSEA. In DNA, the CDR3 is TGCAGCGTTGGGGGAGGGTATGAGACCCAGTACTTC. Translated, it gives CSVGGGYETQYF.

The rearrangement joins TRBV28 to TRBJ2-1; D is undetermined. Trimming left V 1 base short and J 7 bases short, with 11 bases between. Germline V gene lookup returns CDR1 MDHEN and CDR2 SYDVKM. The CDR3 spans 14 residues. The CDR3 coding sequence is TGTGCCAGCAGTTTATTTGGGCGGTATAATGAGCAGTTCTTC. Protein: CASSLFGRYNEQFF.